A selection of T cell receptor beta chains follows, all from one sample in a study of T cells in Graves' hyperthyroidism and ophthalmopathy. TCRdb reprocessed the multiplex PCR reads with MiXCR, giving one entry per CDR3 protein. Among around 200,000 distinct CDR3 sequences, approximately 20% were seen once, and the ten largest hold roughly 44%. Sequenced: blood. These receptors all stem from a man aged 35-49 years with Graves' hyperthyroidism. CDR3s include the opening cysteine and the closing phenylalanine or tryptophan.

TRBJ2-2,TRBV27,CASSLWTGELFF
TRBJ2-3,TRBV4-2,CASSQRLAGSTDTQYF
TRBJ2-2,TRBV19,CASKVGQNTGELFF
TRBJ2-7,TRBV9,CASSAEGAGDRVYEQYF
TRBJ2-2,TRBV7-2,CASSLRSGNTEELFF
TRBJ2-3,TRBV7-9,CASSLAGVSTDTQYF
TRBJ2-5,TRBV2,CASSEPVKETQYF
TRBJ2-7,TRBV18,CASSPGTGVSYEQYF
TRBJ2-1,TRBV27,CASSSGGGAFSYNEQFF
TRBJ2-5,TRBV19,CASSGPGRGWETQYF
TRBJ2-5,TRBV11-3,CASSLGSSRGETQYF
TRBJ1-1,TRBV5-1,CASSWDRPMGSEAFF
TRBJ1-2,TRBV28,CASSLHYGYTF
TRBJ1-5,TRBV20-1,CSARGGLNQPQHF
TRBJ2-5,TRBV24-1,CATSDPLAGAQETQYF
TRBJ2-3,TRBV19,CASRGLESGVDTQYF
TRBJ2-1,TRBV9,CASSDWTSGNNEQFF
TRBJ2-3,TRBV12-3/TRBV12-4,CASRPGTATDTQYF
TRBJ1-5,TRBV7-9,CASSPWKGGNQPQHF
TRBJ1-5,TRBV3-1,CASSQDITGNQPQHF
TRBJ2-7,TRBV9,CASSPSGTGGHEQYF
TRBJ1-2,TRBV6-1,CASSSGGQEVYTF
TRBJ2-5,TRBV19,CASRHRGADQETQYF
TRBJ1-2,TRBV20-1,CSAGTGPGDGYTF